This T cell receptor (beta chain) was recorded in a study of blood T cell repertoires in COVID-19. Study in general: Sources were T cells, B-cell-depleted T cells, or PBMCs; the material itself was cDNA or gDNA.

Trimming left V 1 base short and J 2 bases short, with 15 bases between. The CDR3 consists of 16 residues. From germline, CDR1 is SGHNT and CDR2 YYREEE (reference sequence). Methods used by the authors: Reference gene primers were amplified, and this amplification served to estimate nucleated cell counts. TCRdb's copy holds only in-frame clones and misses some; the assay was immunoSEQ multiplex PCR. V and J calls and clone size are given by that table; D and trimming were obtained from the DNA. This sample has a few hundred thousand clones; 65% to 90% occur once, and the top ten carry roughly 4.6%. The gene calls are TRBV5-4 and TRBJ1-2; tentative D call: TRBD1 (6 bases). Source material: peripheral blood. The receptor was isolated from a middle-aged man with active or convalescent COVID-19. This CDR3 is CASSLSSGQWNYGYTF. CDR3 in DNA: TGTGCCAGCAGCTTGAGTTCTGGACAGTGGAACTATGGCTACACCTTC.